The 2 T cell receptor beta chains listed next were all sequenced from one sample in a study of cytomegalovirus exposure and HLA in healthy donors. Sequenced by immunoSEQ multiplex PCR; TCRdb stores in-frame clones only, minus some. The repertoire has some 77,000 clones, around 95% of them found once; the top ten carry 1.4%. Specimen: PBMCs. Every receptor here comes from a man younger than 35 in good health and CMV-seropositive.

The V gene is TRBV28, the J gene TRBJ1-2; TRBD1 is a possible D gene (5 bases). The CDR3 is 10 amino acids. V lost 7 bases to trimming and J lost 9 bases, with 9 bases between them. Germline V CDR1 and CDR2: MDHEN, SYDVKM. CDR3 nucleotides: TGTGCCAGCATGGGGGGTAGCTACACCTTC. Translating gives CASMGGSYTF.

This clone occurred once. The rearrangement links TRBV2 to TRBJ2-6; D is unresolved. V lost 5 bases to trimming and J lost 5 bases, with 10 bases between them. The CDR3 runs 14 residues. Germline-derived CDR1 and CDR2 are SNHLY and FYNNEI. CDR3 nucleotide sequence: TGTGCCAGCAGTCCACTCCCGCGGGCCAACGTCCTGACTTTC. Translation gives CASSPLPRANVLTF.